The 19 T cell receptor beta chains presented below share a single source sample, sequenced in a study of technical replicates of blood from a handful of donors. Only in-frame clones appear in the TCRdb table, and some are missing; sequencing was by immunoSEQ multiplex PCR. The data show around 13,000 clones, 80% to 90% seen once. Sequencing was done on a sample of PBMCs. The origin of the receptors is a human donor in good health.

The rearrangement uses TRBV4-2 and TRBJ2-1; 7 nucleotides line up with TRBD1. Germline CDR1 reads LGHNA; CDR2 reads YNFKEQ. This CDR3 region has 16 residues. With V trimmed by 0 bases and J by 5 bases, 7 bases remained unmatched. The CDR3 DNA reads as TGTGCCAGCAGCCAAGATTGGGACAGTTTAAACAATGAGCAGTTCTTC. It encodes CASSQDWDSLNNEQFF.

CDR3 protein: CSAPQGTEAFF. As DNA, the CDR3 is TGCAGTGCTCCACAGGGAACTGAAGCTTTCTTT. The chain joins TRBV20-1 to TRBJ1-1, with D tentatively TRBD1 (6 bases). CDR1 is DFQATT and CDR2 is SNEGSKA in the germline V gene (reference sequence). The germline V and J ends were trimmed by 5 bases and 5 bases, with 9 bases remaining between them. This CDR3 region has 11 residues.

This sequence joins TRBV28 and TRBJ1-1; no firm D call. V was shortened by 3 bases and J by 5 bases, with 7 bases between the two germline ends. Germline CDR1 MDHEN, CDR2 SYDVKM. The CDR3 length is 12 residues. In DNA, the CDR3 is TGTGCCAGCAGTTTTTTTCCGACTGAAGCTTTCTTT. This encodes CASSFFPTEAFF. Full variable domain (missing parts from reference TRBV28 and TRBJ1-1): DVKVTQSSRYLVKRTGEKVFLECVQDMDHENMFWYRQDPGLGLRLIYFSYDVKMKEKGDIPEGYSVSREKKERFSLILESASTNQTSMYLCASSFFPTEAFFGQGTRLTVV.

The V and J genes are TRBV21-1 and TRBJ2-1; the table's D call TRBD1 went unverified against the DNA. TRBV21-1 is designated a pseudogene. There are 16 residues in the CDR3. DNA of the CDR3: TGTGCCAGCTGCCGTGAGGGGGCCCTCCAGGGCAATGAGCAGTTCTTC. Translation gives CASCREGALQGNEQFF.

This chain links TRBV2 with TRBJ1-4; TRBD1 is a possible D gene (6 bases). V was cut by 2 bases and J by 8 bases, with 12 bases left in between. This CDR3 is 14 amino acids long. The germline V gene encodes CDR1 SNHLY and CDR2 FYNNEI. CDR3: CASSEWGGAEKLFF. The CDR3, as DNA: TGTGCCAGCAGTGAATGGGGGGGGGCGGAAAAACTGTTTTTT.

The V gene is TRBV2, the J gene TRBJ1-2, with D possibly TRBD1 on 5 matching bases. Trimming left V 2 bases short and J 3 bases short, with 16 bases between. The CDR3 is 16 amino acids. In germline, CDR1 is SNHLY, CDR2 FYNNEI. The CDR3 DNA reads as TGTGCCAGCAGTGAAACCCATACAGGCTCCGACTATGGCTACACCTTC. Its translation: CASSETHTGSDYGYTF. The full variable domain, completed using reference TRBV2 and TRBJ1-2, is EPEVTQTPSHQVTQMGQEVILRCVPISNHLYFYWYRQILGQKVEFLVSFYNNEISEKSEIFDDQFSVERPDGSNFTLKIRSTKLEDSAMYFCASSETHTGSDYGYTFGSGTRLTVV.

In nucleotides, the CDR3 is TGTGCCAGCAGCAGGGGGACAGGGTTAGGCCCTTACGAGCAGTACTTC. This codes for CASSRGTGLGPYEQYF. The chain carries TRBV27 and TRBJ2-7; the match to TRBD1 covers 9 bases. The V gene's germline CDR1 is MNHEY and CDR2 SMNVEV (reference sequence). V shed 6 bases and J 4 bases; nucleotides not matched to a gene: 13. CDR3 size: 16 residues.

The chain links TRBV6-5 to TRBJ2-1; tentatively, D is TRBD2 (5 bases). The V and J ends lost 0 bases and 4 bases respectively, with 13 bases between them. Germline loops: CDR1 MNHEY, CDR2 SVGAGI. The CDR3 has 16 residues. CDR3 sequence reads: CASSYSGLADYNEQFF. The CDR3 DNA is TGTGCCAGCAGTTACTCCGGGCTAGCTGATTACAATGAGCAGTTCTTC.

This chain connects TRBV29-1 to TRBJ2-5, with 7 bases fitting TRBD2. This CDR3 is built from 15 residues. V was clipped by 4 bases and J by 3 bases; unmatched bases: 11. Germline-derived CDR1 and CDR2 are SQVTM and ANQGSEA. CDR3 coding DNA: TGCAGCGTTGCCGGCGGGATGGGGGGGGAAGAGACCCAGTACTTC. Its protein product is CSVAGGMGGEETQYF.

The chain uses TRBV11-2 and TRBJ2-3; D gene uncertain. Germline CDR1 is SGHAT and CDR2 is FQNNGV. The CDR3 covers 17 residues. V was cut by 2 bases and J by 0 bases, with 15 bases left in between. The CDR3 here is CASSLRSKLKSTDTQYF. The CDR3 DNA reads as TGTGCCAGCAGCTTACGTAGCAAACTTAAGAGCACAGATACGCAGTATTTT.

In this sample, this clone turned up a few times. This chain joins TRBV30 and TRBJ1-5; 9 bases map to TRBD1. The CDR3 has 15 residues. Germline loops: CDR1 GTSNPN, CDR2 SVGIG (reference sequence). The J segment lost 4 bases and the V segment lost 4 bases, leaving 8 bases of the junction unmatched. Here the CDR3 reads CAWTGQGFMNQPQHF. The CDR3 nucleotides are TGTGCCTGGACGGGACAGGGTTTTATGAATCAGCCCCAGCATTTT.

This chain connects TRBV5-1 to TRBJ2-5, with TRBD2 matching 8 bases. Trimming removed 5 bases from V and 1 base from J; junction bases left unmatched: 7. The V gene's germline CDR1 is SGHRS and CDR2 YFSETQ. The CDR3 length is 15 residues. The CDR3, as DNA: TGCGCCAGCAGTAAAGCGGGAGAGGTCCAAGAGACCCAGTACTTC. Protein: CASSKAGEVQETQYF. Full variable domain (rest looked up from reference TRBV5-1 and TRBJ2-5): KAGVTQTPRYLIKTRGQQVTLSCSPISGHRSVSWYQQTPGQGLQFLFEYFSETQRNKGNFPGRFSGRQFSNSRSEMNVSTLELGDSALYLCASSKAGEVQETQYFGPGTRLLVL.

Written as DNA, the CDR3 is TGTGCCAGCAGCTTAGCAGGGGAAGCTAATGAAAAACTGTTTTTT. This sequence encodes CASSLAGEANEKLFF. The chain uses TRBV7-9 and TRBJ1-4, with a weak D call TRBD1 (5 bases). This CDR3 contains 15 residues. Trimming took 0 bases from V and 3 from J, leaving 8 bases between them. CDR1 is SEHNR and CDR2 is FQNEAQ in the germline V gene (reference sequence).

In DNA, the CDR3 is TGTGCCAGCAGTTTATCCGTTAGTACTATCTCCTACGAGCAGTACTTC. It codes for CASSLSVSTISYEQYF. V usage is TRBV27 and J usage is TRBJ2-7; D remains unclear. This CDR3 contains 16 residues. V lost 0 bases to trimming and J lost 0 bases, with 12 bases between them. Germline lookup yields CDR1 MNHEY and CDR2 SMNVEV (reference sequence).

The chain combines TRBV25-1 with TRBJ2-7, with D perhaps matching TRBD1 (5 bases). The CDR3 contains 16 residues. The ends were cut back, 3 bases at V and 5 bases at J, with 20 bases in the middle. Germline V gene lookup returns CDR1 MGHDK and CDR2 SYGVNS. The CDR3 nucleotides are TGTGCCAGCAGTGATTTCGGGCAGGGAATCACCAACGAGCAGTACTTC. It is translated as CASSDFGQGITNEQYF.

The chain uses TRBV18 and TRBJ1-1, with 7 bases aligning to TRBD1. With V trimmed by 1 base and J by 4 bases, 9 bases remained unmatched. The germline gives CDR1 KGHSH, CDR2 LQKENI. The length of the CDR3 is 16 residues. CDR3 amino acids: CASSPRAGGSGTEAFF. CDR3 bases: TGTGCCAGCTCACCACGGGCAGGGGGTTCGGGCACTGAAGCTTTCTTT.

V gene TRBV2 combines with J gene TRBJ2-5; 11 bases align to TRBD1. The junction had 4 bases not matched to a gene; V was cut back by 7 bases and J by 3 bases. Germline loops: CDR1 SNHLY, CDR2 FYNNEI. The CDR3 contains 14 residues. The CDR3 DNA is TGTGCCAGCACTGGGGACAGGGGGGAAGAGACCCAGTACTTC. Its protein is CASTGDRGEETQYF.

The chain couples TRBV19 to TRBJ2-7; 8 bases map to TRBD2. J was trimmed by 4 bases and V by 5 bases; bases with no gene match: 13. The CDR3 contains 16 residues. The V gene's germline CDR1 is LNHDA and CDR2 SQIVND (reference sequence). CDR3 in DNA: TGTGCCAGTAGTCCCGGCGGAGCGGGAGTTTTGTACGAGCAGTACTTC. Protein: CASSPGGAGVLYEQYF.

V gene TRBV2 combines with J gene TRBJ2-1; 12 positions agree with TRBD2. Looked up from germline, CDR1 is SNHLY and CDR2 is FYNNEI. The CDR3 consists of 14 residues. J was trimmed by 9 bases and V by 6 bases; bases with no gene match: 6. CDR3 loop: CASRRLAGEIEQFF. CDR3 DNA sequence: TGTGCCAGCAGGCGACTAGCGGGAGAAATTGAGCAGTTCTTC.